This TCR beta chain was identified during a study of blood T cells in healthy people across ages. This clonotype came up a few times. Next came a second PCR, run for roughly 6 to 11 cycles, which used a sample-barcoded 5' primer along with a J-beta primer mix. In TCRdb, the 5' RACE reads were re-called with MiXCR into one record per CDR3 protein. The sample contains under 2 million distinct CDR3 sequences, 30% to 35% of which appear only once. Germline V lookup: CDR1 SNHLY, CDR2 FYNNEI. The CDR3 loop spans 16 amino acids. V was trimmed by 0 bases and J by 0 bases, leaving 9 bases between them. V usage is TRBV2 and J usage is TRBJ2-4; tentatively, D is TRBD1 or TRBD2 (6 bases each). The TCR was taken from a woman in her 30s in good health. Sequenced material: blood. CDR3 loop: CASSEARGPAKNIQYF. Here the CDR3 DNA reads TGTGCCAGCAGTGAAGCCCGGGGGCCAGCCAAAAACATTCAGTACTTC.